A selection of T cell receptor beta chains follows, all from one sample in a study of T cell responses to AZD1222 COVID-19 vaccine. Libraries were prepared by immunoSEQ multiplex PCR; TCRdb keeps only in-frame clonotypes and omits some of them. The repertoire consists of over 150,000 clones, with roughly nine tenths occurring once and the leading ten covering 6% to 8%. The specimen comprised peripheral blood, sampled on day 0 of AZD1222 vaccination. Receptors were obtained from an adult in good health. CDR3s include the opening cysteine and the closing phenylalanine or tryptophan. A D gene is named only where the DNA matches it firmly. Only part of the rows carry a size: once, few, many, or a class if the clone is expanded.

size	V	J	D	DNA	CDR3
NA	TRBV21-1	TRBJ1-5	NA	TGTGCCAGCAGCAAAGCTCGACAGGGAACTATTTTCAATCAGCCCCAGCATTTT	CASSKARQGTIFNQPQHF
NA	TRBV12-3/TRBV12-4	TRBJ1-6	NA	TGTGCCAGCAGCGTGGTTGATTCACCCCTCCACTTT	CASSVVDSPLHF
NA	TRBV6-2/TRBV6-3	TRBJ2-1	TRBD2	TGTGCCAGCAGTAAGGCGGGGGGGCCTGGCCATGAGCAGTTCTTC	CASSKAGGPGHEQFF
NA	TRBV6-5	TRBJ2-7	TRBD2	TGTGCCAGCAGTTACTCGAGCGGGGCGGGCCCTGGGGTCTTC	CASSYSSGAGPGVF
NA	TRBV7-9	TRBJ2-5	TRBD1	TGTGCCAGCAGCTCTATGACAGGGGAAGAGACCCAGTACTTC	CASSSMTGEETQYF
NA	TRBV27	TRBJ2-3	TRBD1	TGTGCCAGCAATCCGGGACAGGAGACTAGCACAGATACGCAGTATTTT	CASNPGQETSTDTQYF
NA	TRBV11-2	TRBJ2-3	TRBD2	TGTGCCAGCAGCTGGGGACTAGCGGGGGACACAGATACGCAGTATTTT	CASSWGLAGDTDTQYF
NA	TRBV5-1	TRBJ1-3	NA	TGCGCCAGCAGCTTGGCCGGTGGGCCCAGCTCTGGAAACACCATATATTTT	CASSLAGGPSSGNTIYF
NA	TRBV7-8	TRBJ1-5	TRBD1	TGTGCCAGCAGCTTGGGGGACAGAAATAGCAATCAGCCCCAGCATTTT	CASSLGDRNSNQPQHF
NA	TRBV5-6	TRBJ1-2	TRBD1	TGTGCCAGCAGCCGGGGACAGGGATCCTATGGCTACACCTTC	CASSRGQGSYGYTF
NA	TRBV6-5	TRBJ2-7	TRBD1	TGTGCCAGCAGTTACTTGCAGGGGGTTGTCTACGAGCAGTACTTC	CASSYLQGVVYEQYF
NA	TRBV28	TRBJ2-5	TRBD2	TGTGCCAGTAATAGCGGGGGGGCCTATCCTGGGAGAGAGACCCAGTACTTC	CASNSGGAYPGRETQYF
NA	TRBV29-1	TRBJ1-4	NA	TGCAGCGTTCGGGGGATCGGAAATGAAAAACTGTTTTTT	CSVRGIGNEKLFF
NA	TRBV12-2	TRBJ2-4	NA	TGTGCAAGTCGCTCAAACACTCGGACTAGTTGGTTTTCGGAAAACATTCAGTACTTC	CASRSNTRTSWFSENIQYF
NA	TRBV3-1/TRBV3-2	TRBJ1-4	NA	TGTGCCAGCAGCCAAGTACCCCGGTCACCTGGGGAAAAACTGTTTTTT	CASSQVPRSPGEKLFF
NA	TRBV24-1	TRBJ2-7	NA	TGTGCCACCAGTCGCCTGGGGCACGAGCAGTACTTC	CATSRLGHEQYF
NA	TRBV4-3	TRBJ2-7	TRBD2	TGCGCCAGCAGCCAAGCCCCGGGGGGTACGTACGAGCAGTACTTC	CASSQAPGGTYEQYF
few	TRBV7-9	TRBJ1-4	TRBD1	TGTGCCAGCAGCGCTTCCAGGGGGCGCATGATTGCAACTAATGAAAAACTGTTTTTT	CASSASRGRMIATNEKLFF
NA	TRBV6-5	TRBJ2-2	NA	TGTGCCAGCAGTTACTCTAGGGCCCGGGAGCTGTTTTTT	CASSYSRARELFF
NA	TRBV19	TRBJ2-5	TRBD1	TGTGCCAGTAGTAGGACAGGGATGGACGGCGAGACCCAGTACTTC	CASSRTGMDGETQYF
few	TRBV14	TRBJ1-2	NA	TGTGCCAGCCGAACCTCGAGCGGGGACTATGGCTACACCTTC	CASRTSSGDYGYTF